This TCR beta chain came from a study of persistence of HIV-infected CD4 T cells. Across the whole study: The sample holds CD4+ T cells responsive to CMV or HIV-1 Gag.

In regard to this clone: Its antigen is unidentified.

Stimulation used around 10 ug/mL lysate from CMV-infected fibroblasts. Sorted nonresponding memory CD4+ T cells were CD40L-negative, CD69-negative, CD45RO-high. Points from the study as a whole: The rare CMV-responding cells with HIV-1 proviruses were not separately TCR-sequenced. Degenerate expanded CDR3beta sequences were enriched among CMV- and Gag-responding cells.

With 6 bases clipped from V and 7 bases from J, the junction kept 8 bases outside the gene matches. Per germline, CDR1 LNHNV and CDR2 YYDKDF (reference sequence). The CDR3 extends over 14 amino acids. The libraries were made with immunoSEQ version 4 in survey mode. Clones were read by immunoSEQ multiplex PCR, and TCRdb kept only the in-frame ones, dropping some. The data show 25,000 to 35,000 clones, 80% to 90% seen once. The chain recombines TRBV15 with TRBJ1-1; 10 bases agree with TRBD1. This specimen was CD4+ T cells sorted from PBMCs after roughly 18-hour stimulation, taken from a patient who received antiretroviral therapy. The clonotype originates from an adult man with HIV who was CMV-seropositive. CDR3 protein: CATRQDRGYGEAFF. CDR3 sequence (DNA): TGTGCCACCAGACAGGACAGGGGGTATGGTGAAGCTTTCTTT.